The source of this TCR beta chain is a study of T cell responses to AZD1222 COVID-19 vaccine. For the study at large: Analyses pooled second doses at about 4 or about 12 weeks.

Study-level findings and limits: Dominant at 160-218 and 743-854, vaccine-associated CD4 TCRs also spanned spike. The breadth and depth of Spike-specific TCRs increased once two AZD1222 doses had been given. Donor demographics were predominantly white British with a female majority; clonal diversity may be underestimated.

Data came from immunoSEQ multiplex PCR; TCRdb stores just in-frame clones and leaves some out. Here the sample spans approximately 90,000 clones, approximately 91% being singletons. Notes on this clone: Its antigen is as yet unknown.

The CDR3 runs 15 residues. CDR1 and CDR2 (germline): SGDLS, YYNGEE. The V end was cut by 2 bases, the J end by 7 bases, with 13 bases between. The source was peripheral blood, collected on day 0 of AZD1222 vaccination. The chain carries TRBV9 and TRBJ1-6; tentative D call: TRBD1 (5 bases). The sequence was obtained from an adult in good health. CDR3 sequence (DNA): TGTGCCAGCAGCGTCTTAAGGGAGGGGAATTCACCCCTCCACTTT. It encodes CASSVLREGNSPLHF.